Detailed here is one T cell receptor (beta chain). Trimming pared 4 bases from V and 3 bases from J, leaving 10 bases between. The germline V gene encodes CDR1 GTSNPN and CDR2 SVGIG (reference sequence). The CDR3 runs to 13 residues. This sample stems from a study of chemoradiotherapy in HPV16-positive cancers. The protocol was immunoSEQ multiplex PCR, while the TCRdb copy is restricted to in-frame clones and leaves out a portion. The sample yields about 8,100 clones, roughly 70% seen once. The chain carries TRBV30 and TRBJ1-5; possibly TRBD1 for D (5 bases). Collection took place from a patient who underwent chemoradiotherapy. The TCR comes from a human donor with HPV-associated anogenital cancer. Here the CDR3 DNA reads TGTGCCTGGAACGGGGGACCCAATCAGCCCCAGCATTTT. Translated, it gives CAWNGGPNQPQHF.